This T cell receptor (beta chain) was identified in a study of molecular identifiers for immune sequencing clone quantification. Study-wide findings and caveats: Spike-in Jurkat TCR RNA from a single cell reportedly registered among one million naive cells. Over 97% of CMV-specific effector molecules, but under 1% of naive ones, were in clones above 20 copies. Clone sizes could be underestimated for highly expanded clones when identical TCR molecules share a barcode.

Both previously described methods and listed TCR primers were employed to make bulk TCR libraries. TCRdb redid the calling of the PCR reads with MiXCR, one entry per CDR3 protein. Counted here are about 63,000 distinct CDR3 sequences, 15% to 20% occurring once; the ten biggest clones make up around 1.4%. This clonotype was seen repeatedly, ten times or more. Its antigen is not known. The germline V and J ends were trimmed by 2 bases and 9 bases, with 17 bases remaining between them. The V gene's germline CDR1 is SGHVS and CDR2 FQNEAQ. The CDR3 extends over 15 amino acids. The sequence came from a human donor in good health. Some libraries in this study had Jurkat cell RNA spiked in. The sample was naive CD8+ T cells from blood, with Jurkat cell RNA spiked in. Sample subset: FACS-sorted CD8+CD4-CCR7+CD45RA+ naive T cells. The chain has TRBV7-8 and TRBJ2-1, with D tentatively TRBD1 or TRBD2 (6 bases each). CDR3 region: CASSLSGWGASEQFF. In nucleotides, the CDR3 is TGTGCCAGCAGCTTATCGGGGTGGGGGGCGAGTGAGCAGTTCTTC.